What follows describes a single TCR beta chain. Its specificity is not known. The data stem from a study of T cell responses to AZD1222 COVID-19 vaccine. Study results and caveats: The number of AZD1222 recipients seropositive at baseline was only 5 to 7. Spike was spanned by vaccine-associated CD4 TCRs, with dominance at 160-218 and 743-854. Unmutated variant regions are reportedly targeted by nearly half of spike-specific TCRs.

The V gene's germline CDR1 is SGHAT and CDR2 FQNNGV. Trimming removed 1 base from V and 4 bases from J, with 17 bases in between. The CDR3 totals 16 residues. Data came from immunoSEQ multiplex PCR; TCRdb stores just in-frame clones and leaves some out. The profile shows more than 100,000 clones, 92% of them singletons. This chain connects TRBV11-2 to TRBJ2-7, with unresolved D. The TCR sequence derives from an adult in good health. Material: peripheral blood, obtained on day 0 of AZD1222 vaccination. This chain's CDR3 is CASSLVGEAARYEQYF. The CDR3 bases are TGTGCCAGCAGCTTAGTTGGTGAGGCAGCTAGATACGAGCAGTACTTC.